These T cell receptor beta chains were read from a single sample in a study of Ad26.COV2.S vaccination and SARS-CoV-2 variants. Generated by immunoSEQ multiplex PCR, the TCRdb table keeps only in-frame clones and is missing some. Of roughly 330,000 clones in the sample, 85% to 90% were seen once. The starting material was peripheral blood, obtained in a trial of Ad26.COV2.S vaccine versus placebo. These receptors all stem from a person aged 18 to 65 who received the Ad26.COV2.S COVID-19 vaccine or a placebo. The CDR3 runs from the conserved cysteine through the conserved F or W. The order of the fields is clone size, J gene, V gene, D gene, CDR3 DNA, CDR3 protein. A D gene is named only where the DNA matches it firmly. Expanded clones are given a class, and other clones once, few, many or no size at all.

>.|TRBJ1-2|TRBV5-6|.
TGTGCCAGCAGCCCCGGACAGACTTACTATGGCTACACCTTC
CASSPGQTYYGYTF
>.|TRBJ1-2|TRBV9|.
TGTGCCAGCAGCGCGGTAGGGGGGTATGGCTACACCTTC
CASSAVGGYGYTF
>once|TRBJ2-2|TRBV7-9|TRBD1
TGTGCCAGCAGCTTAAGGGGGTCGGGACAGGGGACCGGGGAGCTGTTTTTT
CASSLRGSGQGTGELFF
>.|TRBJ1-1|TRBV29-1|.
TGCAGCGTTGAGTATGGGGGAACGCGGAACACTGAAGCTTTCTTT
CSVEYGGTRNTEAFF
>once|TRBJ1-1|TRBV6-5|.
TGTGCCAGCAGCGTACAGGGCAACGCGGTAGAAGCTTTCTTT
CASSVQGNAVEAFF
>.|TRBJ1-4|TRBV15|.
TGTGCCACCAGCAGAGCTCAGGGGCGGGAAAAACTGTTTTTT
CATSRAQGREKLFF
>few|TRBJ1-5|TRBV19|.
TGTGCCAGTAGCGGGGGGGCTGCGAATCAGCCCCAGCATTTT
CASSGGAANQPQHF
>once|TRBJ1-4|TRBV15|.
TGTGCCACCAGTAAACAGACAGACAATAATGAAAAACTGTTTTTT
CATSKQTDNNEKLFF
>.|TRBJ1-1|TRBV19|.
TGTGCCAGCTTTATGAACACTGAAGCTTTCTTT
CASFMNTEAFF
>.|TRBJ2-7|TRBV11-2|.
TGTGCCAGCAGCCCTCCCTCCGGCAACTACGAGCAGTACTTC
CASSPPSGNYEQYF
>.|TRBJ1-2|TRBV6-7|.
TGTGCCAGCAGTTACGGGCGGGGCTATGGCTACACCTTC
CASSYGRGYGYTF
>once|TRBJ2-5|TRBV11-2|.
TGTGCCAGCAGCTTAGCCAACCAAGAGACCCAGTACTTC
CASSLANQETQYF
>.|TRBJ2-7|TRBV7-8|TRBD1
TGTGCCAGCAGCTTACCCCGGGACAGGCCTCACTCCTACGAGCAGTACTTC
CASSLPRDRPHSYEQYF
>.|TRBJ1-2|TRBV5-4|TRBD1
TGTGCCAGCAGTGTCGGGACAGGGGTCTTGAGAGGCTACACCTTC
CASSVGTGVLRGYTF
>.|TRBJ2-7|TRBV4-1|TRBD2
TGCGCCAGCAGCCAAGAGGGGTTCGGGCTAGCGGGGGTCTACGAGCAGTACTTC
CASSQEGFGLAGVYEQYF
>.|TRBJ1-6|TRBV6-5|.
TGTGCCAGCAGGTTGGAGGTGGGTTCACCCCTCCACTTT
CASRLEVGSPLHF
>.|TRBJ2-3|TRBV7-2|TRBD2
TGTGCCAGCAGCCCGAGCTTAGCGGGGGAGCTCGGGCTCACAGATACGCAGTATTTT
CASSPSLAGELGLTDTQYF
>.|TRBJ1-4|TRBV20-1|.
TGCAGTGCTAGTAACAAAGAAAAACTGTTTTTT
CSASNKEKLFF
>.|TRBJ2-7|TRBV3-1/TRBV3-2|TRBD1
TGTGCCAGCAGCCAAGAGGGGACAGGGATCGAGCAGTACTTC
CASSQEGTGIEQYF
>.|TRBJ1-5|TRBV19|.
TGTGCCAGTAGTATGGGGACAAATAGCAATCAGCCCCAGCATTTT
CASSMGTNSNQPQHF
>.|TRBJ1-3|TRBV5-1|TRBD1
TGCGCCAGCAGCTTGGCCGGCGGGACAGCTGGAAACACCATATATTTT
CASSLAGGTAGNTIYF
>few|TRBJ1-1|TRBV4-1|.
TGCGCCAGCAGCCAGGACAGTAGGGTCACTGAAGCTTTCTTT
CASSQDSRVTEAFF
>.|TRBJ1-1|TRBV13|.
TGTGCCAGCAGCTTAGGGGTAGGCACTGAAGCTTTCTTT
CASSLGVGTEAFF
>few|TRBJ1-6|TRBV7-9|TRBD1
TGTGCCAGCAGCCCCCTGACAGGGGGTAATTCACCCCTCCACTTT
CASSPLTGGNSPLHF
>.|TRBJ2-5|TRBV30|TRBD1
TGTGCCTGGAGTATGGGACAGGCCTCGGGGGAGACCCAGTACTTC
CAWSMGQASGETQYF
>.|TRBJ1-2|TRBV28|.
TGTGCCAGCAGTTTACACCTCCCAGGGACCACCTTC
CASSLHLPGTTF
>.|TRBJ1-5|TRBV2|.
TGTGCCAGCAGTGAAGCATGGGGAAATCAGCCCCAGCATTTT
CASSEAWGNQPQHF
>.|TRBJ2-1|TRBV21-1|.
TGTGCCAGCAGCAAAGGGGTCTCGGGACTAGCGCGATTCTACAATGAGCAGTTCTTC
CASSKGVSGLARFYNEQFF
>.|TRBJ1-1|TRBV6-2/TRBV6-3|.
TGTGCCAGCAGTGGTTCCGGGACCGGGGGCACTGAAGCTTTCTTT
CASSGSGTGGTEAFF
>.|TRBJ1-1|TRBV5-6|.
TGTGCCAGCAGCTTGGCGGCGTCTTTCACTGAAGCTTTCTTT
CASSLAASFTEAFF
>.|TRBJ2-7|TRBV9|.
TGTGCCAGCAGCGTAGACCCAATACCCTACGAGCAGTACTTC
CASSVDPIPYEQYF
>.|TRBJ1-5|TRBV28|.
TGTGCCAGCAGTTTGTATGCTGATAGCAATCAGCCCCAGCATTTT
CASSLYADSNQPQHF
>.|TRBJ2-7|TRBV6-2/TRBV6-3|TRBD1
TGTGCCAGCAGTTGGCCCCCCTTCGACAGGGCAAGCTCCTACGAGCAGTACTTC
CASSWPPFDRASSYEQYF
>.|TRBJ2-1|TRBV12-2|.
TGTGCAAGTCGCTTAGCTCTTCCCTCGTACAATGAGCAGTTCTTC
CASRLALPSYNEQFF
>.|TRBJ1-3|TRBV18|.
TGTGCCAGCTCACCACCGCGCCAGGGGATCTCTGGAAACACCATATATTTT
CASSPPRQGISGNTIYF
>.|TRBJ1-2|TRBV7-9|.
TGTGCCAGCAGCTTAGGGATCGGCAGCTACTATGGCTACACCTTC
CASSLGIGSYYGYTF
>.|TRBJ1-1|TRBV30|.
TGTGCCTGGAGTGTAAGGGCGGGGCAAGCTGAAGCTTTCTTT
CAWSVRAGQAEAFF
>.|TRBJ2-1|TRBV4-3|TRBD2
TGCGCCAGCAGCCAAGATCGGGGCTCTAGCGGGTACGAGCAGTTCTTC
CASSQDRGSSGYEQFF
>.|TRBJ1-3|TRBV18|.
TGTGCCAGCTCAAACTACGGGCAACACTCCGAAGGAGACACCATATATTTT
CASSNYGQHSEGDTIYF
>.|TRBJ2-5|TRBV9|.
TGTGCCAGCAGCCCAGGGGGACTGTATCTCCAAGAGACCCAGTACTTC
CASSPGGLYLQETQYF
>.|TRBJ1-1|TRBV27|TRBD1
TGTGCCAGCAGATTTCTGGACAGGGCTAACACTGAAGCTTTCTTT
CASRFLDRANTEAFF
>.|TRBJ1-5|TRBV6-5|TRBD1
TGTGCCAGCAGTCGACAGGGGTTGGGGCAGCCCCAGCATTTT
CASSRQGLGQPQHF